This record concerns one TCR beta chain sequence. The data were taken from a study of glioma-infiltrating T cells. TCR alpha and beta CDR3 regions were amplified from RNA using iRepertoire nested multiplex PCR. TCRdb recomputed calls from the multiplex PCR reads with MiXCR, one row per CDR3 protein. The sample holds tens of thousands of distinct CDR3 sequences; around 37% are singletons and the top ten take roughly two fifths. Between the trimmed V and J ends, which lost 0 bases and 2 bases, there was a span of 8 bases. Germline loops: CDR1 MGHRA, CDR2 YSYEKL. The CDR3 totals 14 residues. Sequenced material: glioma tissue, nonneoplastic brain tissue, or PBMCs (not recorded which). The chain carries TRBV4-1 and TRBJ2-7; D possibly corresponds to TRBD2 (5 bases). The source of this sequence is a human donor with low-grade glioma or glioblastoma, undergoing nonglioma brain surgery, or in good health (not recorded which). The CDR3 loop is CASSQEGVTYEQYF. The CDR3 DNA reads TGCGCCAGCAGCCAAGAGGGAGTCACCTACGAGCAGTACTTC.